These 8 T cell receptor beta chains share one sample of origin, sequenced in a study of cytomegalovirus exposure and HLA in healthy donors. Vbeta (60) and Jbeta (13) primers were used in the PCR. This table comes from immunoSEQ multiplex PCR, and its TCRdb copy is limited to in-frame clones, with some not included. The sample includes 55,000 to 80,000 clones, about 75% of them seen just once. Sequenced sample: PBMCs. The receptors derive from a woman under 40 in good health and CMV-seropositive.

DNA for the CDR3: TGTGCCAGCAGTGACGGCGGGGGGGGAACTGAAGCTTTCTTT. Its translation: CASSDGGGGTEAFF. V is TRBV6-4 and J is TRBJ1-1; D may be TRBD1 (5 bases). The V and J ends lost 2 bases and 5 bases respectively, with 12 bases between them. Per germline, CDR1 MRHNA and CDR2 SNTAGT. This CDR3 has 14 amino acids.

This chain's CDR3 is CASSQGIGQGMSLSGANVLTF. In nucleotides, the CDR3 is TGCGCCAGCAGCCAAGGAATCGGACAGGGAATGTCCCTCTCTGGGGCCAACGTCCTGACTTTC. The rearrangement uses TRBV4-3 and TRBJ2-6; 8 bases map to TRBD1. Germline lookup yields CDR1 LGHNA and CDR2 YSLEER. The trim removed 1 base at V and 0 bases at J, leaving 14 bases unmatched. This CDR3 contains 21 residues.

This chain connects TRBV15 to TRBJ2-7; a weak D match, TRBD1 (5 bases). This CDR3 comprises 14 residues. V lost 1 base to trimming and J lost 6 bases, with 13 bases between them. Germline loops: CDR1 LNHNV, CDR2 YYDKDF (reference sequence). In DNA, the CDR3 is TGTGCCACCAGCAGAGGTTCAGGGATAGGCGAGCAGTACTTC. The encoded protein is CATSRGSGIGEQYF.

The chain recombines TRBV19 with TRBJ2-7, with D possibly matching TRBD2 (5 bases). Germline CDR1 LNHDA, CDR2 SQIVND (reference sequence). The CDR3 runs 14 residues. V was pared by 5 bases and J by 2 bases, with 13 bases between. CDR3 amino acids: CASSVRGRPYEQYF. The CDR3 DNA follows: TGTGCCAGTAGTGTCCGGGGTAGGCCCTACGAGCAGTACTTC.

The rearrangement joins TRBV28 to TRBJ2-7; 7 bases agree with TRBD1. Germline V CDR1 and CDR2: MDHEN, SYDVKM. The length of the CDR3 is 13 residues. J was trimmed by 3 bases and V by 10 bases; bases with no gene match: 9. The CDR3 spells CATEEQGIYEQYF. CDR3 DNA sequence: TGTGCCACTGAGGAACAGGGGATCTACGAGCAGTACTTC. Full variable domain (missing parts from reference TRBV28 and TRBJ2-7): DVKVTQSSRYLVKRTGEKVFLECVQDMDHENMFWYRQDPGLGLRLIYFSYDVKMKEKGDIPEGYSVSREKKERFSLILESASTNQTSMYLCATEEQGIYEQYFGPGTRLTVT.

V and J are TRBV30 and TRBJ2-7; D not certain. Trimming took off 0 bases at V and 2 bases at J, with 8 bases between the two ends. The CDR3 has 13 amino acids. Germline CDR1 reads GTSNPN; CDR2 reads SVGIG (reference sequence). The CDR3 nucleotides read TGTGCCTGGAGTGTCCTACCCACCTACGAGCAGTACTTC. Its protein is CAWSVLPTYEQYF.

V and J are TRBV19 and TRBJ2-1, with D possibly TRBD2 on 6 matching bases. Germline V CDR1 and CDR2: LNHDA, SQIVND (reference sequence). The CDR3 has 16 amino acids. Trimming removed 5 bases at V and 3 bases at J, with 17 bases between. CDR3 amino acids: CASSPFGGNYYNEQFF. The CDR3 bases are TGTGCCAGTAGTCCTTTTGGGGGGAACTACTACAATGAGCAGTTCTTC.

This clone was seen just once. This sequence joins TRBV6-5 and TRBJ2-7; TRBD1 matches at 9 bases. This CDR3 spans 15 amino acids. From germline, CDR1 is MNHEY and CDR2 SVGAGI. V lost 6 bases to trimming and J lost 5 bases; unmatched junction nucleotides: 11. The CDR3 sequence: CASSEPGQGVHEQYF. The DNA of the CDR3 is TGTGCCAGCAGCGAACCGGGACAGGGAGTCCACGAGCAGTACTTC.